This note documents a single TCR beta chain sequence. The antigen this receptor binds is unknown. Base qualities are not provided; no much larger clone lies one nucleotide away. CDR1 and CDR2 are read off the germline V gene as SGHVS and FQNEAQ. From V the trimming removes 1 base and from J it removes 13 bases, while the gene matches leave 9 bases of the junction unaccounted for. Measured from the cysteine to the phenylalanine, the CDR3 is 14 residues long. Of all the DNA, just the CDR3 is kept, 42 bases in frame from base 1. This specimen belongs to a study of CD8 T cells in Susac syndrome (dated by TCRdb to the late 2010s). At the level of the whole study: Whether CD8+ T cell activation and differentiation in Susac syndrome was antigen driven was tested using repertoire sequencing. Points the paper makes about the study in general: The number of individuals in the TCR sequencing and HLA analysis was acknowledged as relatively small.

RNA was extracted using the RNeasy kit, and about 0.5 to 1 ug of the RNA was reverse transcribed with random hexamers. The immunoSEQ multiplex PCR assay, which covers 54 Vbeta and 13 Jbeta segments, was used to amplify TCR beta CDR3 regions. PCR amplification bias was corrected by using a synthetic template baseline for primer optimization and computational correction. In the original analysis: Reads were assigned to V, D and J genes according to IMGT and analyzed in immunoSEQ Analyzer, with only productive sequences retained. To calculate clonality, Shannon entropy was normalized by log2 of the number of productive unique sequences and then subtracted from one. For each patient and control, public and private clones were evaluated within the 100 most prevalent clones. A clone was defined as Susac-specific if it was absent from the healthy and MS cohorts, from some 980 published viral clones and from other ImmuneACCESS disease sequences. The public reads were run again by TCRdb, first through fastp at Q25 and then through MiXCR, and only productive beta chains were kept. Identical CDR3 protein sequences are pooled into one entry, listed with their most common genes and DNA. The V and J calls were not made by the authors but by TCRdb's processing. The sample includes 150,000 to 250,000 distinct CDR3 sequences, with more than 90% observed a single time. Together, the top ten hold roughly 0.088% of the sample.

High-throughput TCR beta sequencing profiled peripheral blood CD8+ and CD4+ T cells from healthy donors, Susac syndrome patients and multiple sclerosis patients. Multiple sclerosis controls were treatment-naive patients with stable or active relapsing-remitting disease fulfilling revised McDonald criteria. Bulk CD8+ and CD4+ T cells were purified by magnetic negative isolation, while CD8+ TEMRA cells were enriched using FACS. Blood was collected in EDTA tubes and processed within 24 hours, with PBMCs isolated through density gradient centrifugation. PBMCs intended for TCR sequencing were frozen in liquid nitrogen and were later thawed in a 37 degrees C water bath. The sorted or isolated CD4+, CD8+ and CD8+ TEMRA cells had a purity of 90% or higher.

The sequence is built from TRBV7-8 and TRBJ2-1; TRBD2 aligns with 8 central bases. The TCR was taken from a human donor with multiple sclerosis. The specimen was CD4+ T cells from PBMCs. The DNA reads as follows: TGTGCCAGCAGCTTAGATGGGACTAGAATTTCACAGTTCTTC. Translated, it reads CASSLDGTRISQFF.